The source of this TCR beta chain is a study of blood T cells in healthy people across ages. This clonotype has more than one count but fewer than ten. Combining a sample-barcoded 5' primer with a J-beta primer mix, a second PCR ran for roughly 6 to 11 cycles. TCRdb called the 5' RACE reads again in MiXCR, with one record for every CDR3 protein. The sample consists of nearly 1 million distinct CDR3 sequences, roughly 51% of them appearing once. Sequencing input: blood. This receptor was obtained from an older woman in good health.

In nucleotides, the CDR3 is TGCAGTGCTAGAGATCCATTTGGGCGGGATAACAATGAGCAGTTCTTC. Translated, it gives CSARDPFGRDNNEQFF. V usage is TRBV20-1 and J usage is TRBJ2-1; possible D gene TRBD2, 6 bases. V shed 0 bases and J shed 5 bases, with 17 bases lying between them. The CDR3 is 16 amino acids. Germline lookup yields CDR1 DFQATT and CDR2 SNEGSKA (reference sequence).